This T cell receptor (beta chain) was recovered during a study of blood T cell repertoires in COVID-19. Overall study context: Collection of acute and convalescent COVID-19 samples took place in the United States, Italy and Spain. Sample material is recorded as cDNA or gDNA derived from T cells, B-cell-depleted T cells, or PBMCs.

The sample holds one count of this clone. As originally analysed: Using reference gene primer amplification, nucleated cell counts were estimated. Profiling relied on immunoSEQ multiplex PCR, and the TCRdb table lists in-frame clones only, not all of them. V, J and clone size reflect that table, while D and trimming were determined from the DNA. This sample has a few hundred thousand clones, with approximately 80% found just once. Trimming stripped 4 bases from V and 2 bases from J, with 18 bases between. Germline CDR1 reads SGDLS; CDR2 reads YYNGEE. The CDR3 has 17 residues. Sequencing was carried out using peripheral blood. The clonotype comes from an elderly woman with acute or convalescent COVID-19. The V gene is TRBV9, the J gene TRBJ2-2; D is unresolved. The DNA for the CDR3 is TGTGCCAGCAGCCTTTCCGGTAGCATTTCTAACACCGGGGAGCTGTTTTTT. This encodes CASSLSGSISNTGELFF.